This TCR beta chain was documented in a study of T cells after yellow fever vaccination. Study-wide background: The authors prepared low-cell-number fractions using SMART-Seq v4 Ultra Low Input. Study observations and caveats: Weaker overall was a secondary response that nonetheless peaked faster, on day 5 versus 15.

For TCR, cDNA came from 5'RACE template switching, which added a universal primer site and UMIs. TCRdb fed the 5' RACE reads into MiXCR, producing one record per CDR3 protein. In the table there are around 310,000 distinct CDR3 sequences, around 4.4% of which are singletons. This clonotype was detected ten times or more. Its matching antigen is unknown. The germline CDR1 and CDR2 sequences are SGHRS and YFSETQ. Trimming cost V 4 bases and J 3 bases, with 11 bases left between them. The CDR3 length is 14 residues. Here the sequenced sample was PBMCs, taken 15 days after the yellow fever booster vaccination. This chain links TRBV5-1 with TRBJ2-1; D call uncertain. The receptor was derived from a man aged 18 to 30 who received the YFV17D yellow fever vaccine. The CDR3 loop is CASSTGPSYNEQFF. The CDR3 region has the DNA TGCGCCAGCAGCACCGGACCCAGCTACAATGAGCAGTTCTTC. Full variable domain (rest looked up from reference TRBV5-1 and TRBJ2-1): KAGVTQTPRYLIKTRGQQVTLSCSPISGHRSVSWYQQTPGQGLQFLFEYFSETQRNKGNFPGRFSGRQFSNSRSEMNVSTLELGDSALYLCASSTGPSYNEQFFGPGTRLTVL.